This T cell receptor (beta chain) was captured in a study of spatial heterogeneity in lung cancer. Across the whole study: There were consistently more beta-chain sequences detected than alpha-chain sequences. Study results and limitations: At resection, ubiquitous expanded tumor TCRs appeared in blood more than at follow-up.

Using its own MiXCR run on the 5' RACE reads, TCRdb lists one record per CDR3 protein. The sample includes 40,000 to 55,000 distinct CDR3 sequences, approximately 7% of them seen just once. Stated time point: sample taken at primary tumor resection. Sequencing of whole RNA from tumor, nontumor lung or frozen PBMC involved no sorting. In its sample, this clonotype was seen many times. Its antigen remains unidentified. The ends were cut back, 6 bases at V and 6 bases at J, with 17 bases in the middle. CDR1 DFQATT and CDR2 SNEGSKA come from the germline V gene (reference sequence). The CDR3 spans 14 residues.

Sequencing was performed on PBMCs, taken at surgery. The clonotype comes from a female donor with early-stage non-small cell lung cancer. The chain uses TRBV20-1 and TRBJ2-2; unclear D gene. As DNA, the CDR3 is TGCAGTGCCCGACCCAATCTAAGGGCCGGGGAGCTGTTTTTT. Encoded protein: CSARPNLRAGELFF.